These 21 T cell receptor beta chains originate from one sample sequenced in a study of cytomegalovirus exposure and HLA in healthy donors (dated by TCRdb to 2016 to 2017). Libraries were made using the immunoSEQ multiplex PCR assay. Sourced from immuneACCESS, this table was stored by TCRdb with only in-frame sequences that have V and J called. A share of the clones is absent; for the studies checked, an unresolved V gene accounts for under half, and the remainder has no known explanation. Across this sample there are about 330,000 clones, with 86% seen only once. 0.7% to 0.85% of the sample is in the top ten clones. Material: PBMCs. The receptors were sampled from a woman between 18 and 29 years old in good health and CMV-seronegative.

The chain combines TRBV7-2 with TRBJ2-3, with D uncertain. Germline loops: CDR1 SGHTA, CDR2 FQGNSA. Deletions cut 3 bases from V and 5 bases from J, with 15 bases between. There are 15 residues in the CDR3. DNA for the CDR3: TGTGCCAGCAGCTTCCTGACGGTGCGGATAGATACGCAGTATTTT. Translation gives CASSFLTVRIDTQYF.

This clone was recorded a few times. The rearrangement uses TRBV6-5 and TRBJ2-1; the D gene is possibly TRBD2 (6 bases). The CDR3 extends over 11 amino acids. V lost 5 bases and J lost 7, with 6 bases in between. The germline V gene encodes CDR1 MNHEY and CDR2 SVGAGI. The CDR3 sequence is CASSGGNEQFF. For the CDR3, the DNA is TGTGCCAGCAGTGGGGGGAATGAGCAGTTCTTC.

This chain uses TRBV30 with TRBJ1-3; D not certain. V lost 3 bases to trimming and J lost 0 bases, with 3 bases between them. The germline V gene has CDR1 GTSNPN and CDR2 SVGIG (reference sequence). The CDR3 consists of 12 residues. The CDR3 DNA reads TGTGCCTGGAGCCTCTCTGGAAACACCATATATTTT. This encodes CAWSLSGNTIYF.

The V call is TRBV5-1, the J call TRBJ2-2; tentative D call: TRBD1 (5 bases). Germline V lookup: CDR1 SGHRS, CDR2 YFSETQ. The V end lost 4 bases, the J end lost 7 bases, and 17 bases lay between the germline ends. The CDR3 contains 15 residues. CDR3 sequence (DNA): TGCGCCAGCAGCCCTCCTGGGCAGGGAAGCGGGGAGCTGTTTTTT. It translates to CASSPPGQGSGELFF.

This sequence joins TRBV9 and TRBJ2-1; 13 nucleotides agree with TRBD2. The V gene's germline CDR1 is SGDLS and CDR2 YYNGEE. With 0 bases clipped from V and 5 bases from J, the junction kept 2 bases outside the gene matches. CDR3 length equals 16 residues. The CDR3 loop is CASSVGGTSGDNEQFF. The CDR3 region has the DNA TGTGCCAGCAGCGTAGGGGGGACTAGCGGGGACAATGAGCAGTTCTTC.

The rearrangement uses TRBV6-6 and TRBJ1-5, with 7 bases matching TRBD1. J gave up 1 base and V 6 bases, and 6 bases lay outside the gene matches. Looked up from germline, CDR1 is MNHNY and CDR2 is SVGAGI (reference sequence). The length of the CDR3 is 15 residues. CDR3 in DNA: TGTGCCAGCAGACGACAGGGTAGCAGCAATCAGCCCCAGCATTTT. Its translation is CASRRQGSSNQPQHF.

This clone was seen a single time. The rearrangement uses TRBV7-3 and TRBJ1-1; maybe TRBD1 (5 bases). Germline values: CDR1 SGHTA, CDR2 FQGTGA. V lost 5 bases and J lost 7, with 17 bases in between. CDR3 size: 14 residues. Here the CDR3 DNA reads TGTGCCAGCAGCCGCTTCCCTGGGACTAGTGAAGCTTTCTTT. It specifies CASSRFPGTSEAFF. Based on the CDR3 plus reference TRBV7-3 and TRBJ1-1, the full variable domain is GAGVSQTPSNKVTEKGKYVELRCDPISGHTALYWYRQSLGQGPEFLIYFQGTGAADDSGLPNDRFFAVRPEGSVSTLKIQRTERGDSAVYLCASSRFPGTSEAFFGQGTRLTVV.

The rearrangement links TRBV5-1 to TRBJ2-5; 8 positions match TRBD2. CDR1 is SGHRS and CDR2 is YFSETQ in the germline V gene. The CDR3 runs 14 residues. V was pared by 2 bases and J by 5 bases, with 5 bases of the junction left unmatched. CDR3 sequence: CASSFRAGEETQYF. In nucleotides, the CDR3 is TGCGCCAGCAGCTTTCGAGCGGGAGAGGAGACCCAGTACTTC.

V is TRBV9 and J is TRBJ2-7, with TRBD1 matching 7 bases. V was clipped by 3 bases and J by 2 bases; unmatched bases: 2. Per the germline V gene, CDR1 is SGDLS and CDR2 is YYNGEE. The CDR3 consists of 13 residues. CDR3 in amino acids: CASSATGTYEQYF. CDR3 sequence (DNA): TGTGCCAGCAGCGCGACAGGGACCTACGAGCAGTACTTC.

This chain connects TRBV19 to TRBJ2-1; maybe TRBD1 (6 bases). V dropped 3 bases and J dropped 2 bases, with 11 bases sitting between them. The CDR3 contains 15 residues. Germline V CDR1 and CDR2: LNHDA, SQIVND (reference sequence). The CDR3 is CASSMSRGPYNEQFF. Written as DNA, the CDR3 is TGTGCCAGTAGTATGAGCAGGGGACCCTACAATGAGCAGTTCTTC.

This clone has only one observation. CDR3 region: CASSEGGDYGYTF. The DNA for the CDR3 is TGTGCCAGCAGTGAAGGGGGGGACTATGGCTACACCTTC. V gene TRBV2 combines with J gene TRBJ1-2, with a tentative D call TRBD1 (5 bases). Germline-derived CDR1 and CDR2 are SNHLY and FYNNEI. The CDR3 covers 13 residues. The ends were cut back, 1 base at V and 3 bases at J, with 6 bases in the middle.

This clone was observed once. This sequence joins TRBV5-1 and TRBJ2-5, with D possibly TRBD1 on 5 matching bases. The V end lost 4 bases, the J end lost 3 bases, and 16 bases lay between the germline ends. CDR3 length equals 15 residues. The germline gives CDR1 SGHRS, CDR2 YFSETQ. Here the CDR3 reads CASSPWGRAEETQYF. CDR3 DNA: TGCGCCAGCAGCCCCTGGGGCAGGGCAGAAGAGACCCAGTACTTC.

The DNA of the CDR3 is TGTGCCTGGAGCCCAGGACAGGGAGGCGATGAGCAGTTCTTC. Translating gives CAWSPGQGGDEQFF. This rearrangement joins TRBV30 to TRBJ2-1; 8 bases map to TRBD1. The CDR3 covers 14 residues. V trimming: 3 bases; J trimming: 8 bases; junction bases outside the gene matches: 9. Germline V gene sequence: CDR1 GTSNPN, CDR2 SVGIG (reference sequence).

The chain combines TRBV28 with TRBJ1-5; D ambiguous. V was shortened by 3 bases and J by 7 bases, with 19 bases between the two germline ends. The germline V gene has CDR1 MDHEN and CDR2 SYDVKM. The CDR3 totals 16 residues. CDR3 bases: TGTGCCAGCAGTTTTATTACGGGAGGGTTCGAACAGCCCCAGCATTTT. The encoded protein is CASSFITGGFEQPQHF.

CDR3 sequence: CASSLAPGAYGYTF. Here the CDR3 DNA reads TGTGCCAGCAGCTTAGCCCCAGGGGCCTATGGCTACACCTTC. This chain joins TRBV7-6 and TRBJ1-2; the D gene is possibly TRBD1 (6 bases). CDR1 is SGHVS and CDR2 is FNYEAQ in the germline V gene. The germline V and J ends were trimmed by 0 bases and 4 bases, with 9 bases remaining between them. The CDR3 consists of 14 residues.

The chain joins TRBV18 to TRBJ1-3; weak D call: TRBD1 (5 bases). V lost 3 bases and J 0 bases, leaving 12 bases between the germline ends. Per germline, CDR1 KGHSH and CDR2 LQKENI. The CDR3 sequence is 16 residues long. CDR3 DNA sequence: TGTGCCAGCTCACCGTCGGGACTGATCTCTGGAAACACCATATATTTT. Translated: CASSPSGLISGNTIYF.

This clone was picked up a small number of times. The chain combines TRBV7-3 with TRBJ2-2, with 13 bases aligning to TRBD2. Losses at the gene ends were 5 bases for V and 6 bases for J; bases not matched to a gene: 6. The germline CDR1 and CDR2 sequences are SGHTA and FQGTGA. The CDR3 has 16 residues. The CDR3 DNA sequence: TGTGCCAGCAGCCCGAGACTAGCGGGGGGACCCGGGGAGCTGTTTTTT. This sequence encodes CASSPRLAGGPGELFF.

In regard to this clone: The identical CDR3 is also encoded by other nucleotide sequences in the sample. The chain combines TRBV5-1 with TRBJ2-2, with 7 positions matching TRBD2. Unmatched junction bases numbered 5, after V lost 2 bases and J lost 1 base. The CDR3 covers 16 residues. Germline values: CDR1 SGHRS, CDR2 YFSETQ. The CDR3 sequence: CASSLGLAENTGELFF. In DNA, the CDR3 is TGCGCCAGCAGCTTAGGGCTAGCGGAGAACACCGGGGAGCTGTTTTTT.

The gene calls are TRBV25-1 and TRBJ2-7, with 14 positions matching TRBD2. In germline, CDR1 is MGHDK, CDR2 SYGVNS. There are 16 residues in the CDR3. Trimming removed 1 base from V and 4 bases from J; junction bases left unmatched: 3. The CDR3 bases are TGTGCCAGCAGTGAATTAGGGACTAGCGGGAGATACGAGCAGTACTTC. This codes for CASSELGTSGRYEQYF.

This clone has only a few counts. The rearrangement joins TRBV7-3 to TRBJ2-2, with 8 nucleotides matching TRBD1. J was trimmed by 2 bases and V by 2 bases; bases with no gene match: 4. Germline loops: CDR1 SGHTA, CDR2 FQGTGA. This CDR3 comprises 16 residues. CDR3 region: CASSLGGQGNTGELFF. The CDR3, as DNA: TGTGCCAGCAGCTTAGGCGGACAGGGTAACACCGGGGAGCTGTTTTTT.

The CDR3 protein is CASSFLGTGHSNQPQHF. The CDR3 coding sequence is TGCGCCAGCAGCTTCCTCGGGACAGGGCATAGCAATCAGCCCCAGCATTTT. The chain is built from TRBV5-1 and TRBJ1-5, with 9 bases fitting TRBD1. This CDR3 has 17 residues. The V segment lost 2 bases and the J segment 0 bases; nucleotides outside the gene matches: 6. Germline CDR1 is SGHRS and CDR2 is YFSETQ. The whole variable domain, remainder taken from reference TRBV5-1 and TRBJ1-5, is KAGVTQTPRYLIKTRGQQVTLSCSPISGHRSVSWYQQTPGQGLQFLFEYFSETQRNKGNFPGRFSGRQFSNSRSEMNVSTLELGDSALYLCASSFLGTGHSNQPQHFGDGTRLSIL.